This passage covers 12 T cell receptor beta chains from one sample sequenced in a study of T-cell memory formation after mild COVID-19 (dated by TCRdb to about 2021). Library generation was performed with 5' RACE. This sample was sequenced with an Illumina NovaSeq 6000. TCRdb trimmed public reads at Q25 via fastp, called clones via MiXCR and kept in-frame beta chains. Rows are combined by CDR3 protein, so each entry shows the most common genes and DNA. The sample table holds about 270,000 distinct CDR3 sequences, of which over 15% were seen once. The ten top clones hold about 2% of the sample. The sequenced material came from PBMCs or a T cell subset sorted from them (not recorded which). These receptors originate from an adult woman who had mild COVID-19 (a few samples of this study predate the infection). The sample titles of this study are shuffled in the database, so cell type and time point are left out; the donor was told from shared clones.

This sequence joins TRBV4-2 and TRBJ2-7; D not resolved. The germline gives CDR1 LGHNA, CDR2 YNFKEQ. The CDR3 contains 13 residues. V lost 2 bases and J 3 bases, leaving 8 bases between the germline ends. CDR3 DNA: TGTGCCAGCAGCCAAAGGACGGGCTACGAGCAGTACTTC. Amino acid sequence: CASSQRTGYEQYF.

In DNA form, the CDR3 reads TGCGCCAGCGGGCGAGGCAGGGAGAACACCGGGGAGCTGTTTTTT. Translating it yields CASGRGRENTGELFF. V is TRBV4-1 and J is TRBJ2-2, with D possibly TRBD1 on 5 matching bases. The V end was cut by 8 bases, the J end by 1 base, with 14 bases between. The CDR3 spans 15 residues. Germline CDR1 reads MGHRA; CDR2 reads YSYEKL.

The chain is built from TRBV19 and TRBJ2-6; 7 bases map to TRBD1. This CDR3 comprises 15 residues. Trimming at V came to 4 bases and at J to 4 bases, leaving 4 bases not matched to a gene. Germline CDR1 reads LNHDA; CDR2 reads SQIVND (reference sequence). For the CDR3, the DNA is TGTGCCAGTAGTAGAGGGGGCGAAGGGGCCAACGTCCTGACTTTC. Protein: CASSRGGEGANVLTF.

This clonotype was detected ten times or more. V and J are TRBV7-9 and TRBJ1-1; 8 bases agree with TRBD1. Trimming removed 5 bases from V and 2 bases from J; junction bases left unmatched: 7. The CDR3 consists of 15 residues. CDR1 SEHNR and CDR2 FQNEAQ come from the germline V gene (reference sequence). In DNA, the CDR3 is TGTGCCAGCAGCCCGCAGGGGGCTCTAAACACTGAAGCTTTCTTT. It specifies CASSPQGALNTEAFF.

This clonotype was counted only a few times. The CDR3 protein is CASSQMDRGTEAFF. The CDR3 coding sequence is TGCGCCAGCAGCCAGATGGACAGGGGCACTGAAGCTTTCTTT. The chain joins TRBV4-1 to TRBJ1-1, with 9 nucleotides matching TRBD1. Germline V gene lookup returns CDR1 MGHRA and CDR2 YSYEKL. CDR3 length: 14 amino acids. J gave up 4 bases and V 3 bases, and 3 bases lay outside the gene matches.

The sample holds many counts of this clonotype. The chain carries TRBV5-1 and TRBJ2-5, with D unresolved. Germline V lookup: CDR1 SGHRS, CDR2 YFSETQ. V was trimmed by 1 base and J by 1 base, leaving 5 bases between them. This CDR3 is 13 amino acids long. CDR3 in DNA: TGCGCCAGCAGCTTGTGGAGCCAAGAGACCCAGTACTTC. Encoded protein: CASSLWSQETQYF.

This clonotype was counted only a few times. A junction end diverges from the germline sequence, so it may reflect a read error. The chain employs TRBV20-1 and TRBJ1-2, with D tentatively TRBD1 (6 bases). This CDR3 has 14 amino acids. Germline V gene lookup returns CDR1 DFQATT and CDR2 SNEGSKA (reference sequence). The CDR3 sequence is CSARAGEGNYGYTF. The CDR3 region has the DNA TGCAGTGCCCGGGCAGGGGAAGGAAACTATGGCTACACTTTC.

The chain couples TRBV12-3 or TRBV12-4 to TRBJ1-1; D is perhaps TRBD1 (5 bases). V shed 1 base and J shed 1 base, with 10 bases lying between them. This CDR3 contains 15 residues. This CDR3 reads CASSLVQGPNTEAFF. As DNA, the CDR3 is TGTGCCAGCAGTTTAGTTCAGGGACCGAACACTGAAGCTTTCTTT.

This clonotype appeared a few times. V is TRBV7-2 and J is TRBJ2-1; a possible D gene is TRBD2 (5 bases). Trimming pared 4 bases from V and 9 bases from J, leaving 10 bases between. The CDR3 covers 12 residues. Germline V gives CDR1 SGHTA, CDR2 FQGNSA. The CDR3 nucleotides are TGTGCCAGCAGCTCCCTTGAGGGTGAGCAGTTCTTC. Translating gives CASSSLEGEQFF.

The chain employs TRBV30 and TRBJ1-3; unclear D gene. Per the germline V gene, CDR1 is GTSNPN and CDR2 is SVGIG (reference sequence). There are 17 residues in the CDR3. Trimming took off 2 bases at V and 0 bases at J, with 17 bases between the two ends. The CDR3 DNA reads as TGTGCCTGGAGTACCCTTGCGAGCTTTCACTCTGGAAACACCATATATTTT. This sequence encodes CAWSTLASFHSGNTIYF.

This clonotype has just a few counts. The genes are TRBV7-9 and TRBJ1-1; D not certain. The CDR3 contains 13 residues. Germline V gives CDR1 SEHNR, CDR2 FQNEAQ (reference sequence). Trimming took off 5 bases at V and 0 bases at J, with 7 bases between the two ends. The CDR3 DNA follows: TGTGCCAGCAGCAGGATTATGAACACTGAAGCTTTCTTT. It yields the protein CASSRIMNTEAFF. Supplemented by reference TRBV7-9 and TRBJ1-1, the full variable domain reads DTGVSQNPRHKITKRGQNVTFRCDPISEHNRLYWYRQTLGQGPEFLTYFQNEAQLEKSRLLSDRFSAERPKGSFSTLEIQRTEQGDSAMYLCASSRIMNTEAFFGQGTRLTVV.

The chain employs TRBV5-6 and TRBJ2-1, with 9 bases fitting TRBD1. CDR3 length: 13 amino acids. Trimming took 3 bases from V and 11 from J; bases not matched to a gene: 6. In germline, CDR1 is SGHDT, CDR2 YYEEEE. The CDR3 reads CASSSRDRAKQFF. DNA of the CDR3: TGTGCCAGCAGCTCCCGGGACAGGGCCAAGCAGTTCTTC.